This T cell receptor (beta chain) stems from a study of T-cell memory formation after mild COVID-19. Whole-study context: Among the donors, TCR clusters were largely specific to each donor.

Constant-segment primers were used for 5'RACE, and the resulting TCR alpha and TCR beta cDNA libraries carried sample barcodes and UMIs. TCRdb analysed the 5' RACE reads with MiXCR anew, one entry per CDR3 protein. Of hundreds of thousands of distinct CDR3 sequences listed, nearly 25% are singletons. The CDR3 is 15 residues long. CDR1 is MNHEY, CDR2 SVGAGI, per germline. The V gene end was trimmed by 4 bases and the J gene end by 3 bases; junction bases not matched to a gene: 8. With respect to this clonotype: Its antigen is unknown.

Findings and limits, study-wide: Cross-reactive memory apparently joined, as some responding clones appeared in pre-infection memory.

The sequencing sample was made of PBMCs or a T cell subset sorted from them (not recorded which). The chain is built from TRBV6-5 and TRBJ1-1, with 7 nucleotides matching TRBD1. This TCR derives from an adult woman who had mild COVID-19 (a few samples of this study predate the infection). Cell type and time point are not known. In DNA, the CDR3 is TGTGCCAGCAGTTCGGGACTCCAGGGGGACACTGAAGCTTTCTTT. Its protein is CASSSGLQGDTEAFF.